A selection of T cell receptor beta chains follows, all from one sample in a study of PD-1 blockade in classical Hodgkin lymphoma. Only in-frame clones appear in the TCRdb table, and some are missing; sequencing was by immunoSEQ multiplex PCR. The table records nearly 60,000 clones, 85% to 95% of them present only once. The sequenced sample was peripheral blood mononuclear cells (PBMCs), obtained before the second cycle of nivolumab. The receptors shown here come from a human donor with classical Hodgkin lymphoma. CDR3s include the opening cysteine and the closing phenylalanine or tryptophan. D genes are given only for firm matches. Size is stated for part of the rows, as once, few or many counts, or as a class when the clone is expanded.

J | V | size | D | DNA | CDR3
TRBJ1-6 | TRBV5-6 | once | NA | TGTGCCAGCAGCCGAGGGGGGGCAGGGTCACCCCTCCACTTT | CASSRGGAGSPLHF
TRBJ1-2 | TRBV18 | NA | NA | TGTGCCAGCTCACCATTCGACACAGACTATGGCTACACCTTC | CASSPFDTDYGYTF
TRBJ2-7 | TRBV25-1 | NA | TRBD1 | TGTGCCAGCAGTGAATTGCCTTTAACAGGGGACCACGAGCAGTACTTC | CASSELPLTGDHEQYF
TRBJ2-7 | TRBV28 | NA | NA | TGTGCCAGCACCTTCACGGGACCAGCGGGTCCCTACGAGCAGTACTTC | CASTFTGPAGPYEQYF
TRBJ1-6 | TRBV9 | NA | NA | TGTGCCAGCAGCGTAGGGGGCGGGACGAACCTTTCACCCCTCCACTTT | CASSVGGGTNLSPLHF
TRBJ2-3 | TRBV2 | NA | TRBD2 | TGTGCCTCAGCTAGCGGGGGGGCCAGTGATACGCAGTATTTT | CASASGGASDTQYF
TRBJ2-1 | TRBV7-6 | NA | TRBD1 | TGTGCCAGCAGCTTAAGGACAGGCCGGAGCTCCTACAATGAGCAGTTCTTC | CASSLRTGRSSYNEQFF
TRBJ1-2 | TRBV5-1 | NA | NA | TGCGCCAGCAGCTTGACAGGGCTCAACTATGGCTACACCTTC | CASSLTGLNYGYTF
TRBJ2-7 | TRBV4-1 | NA | NA | TGCGCCAGCAGCCAAGTAGGTTTGGAGTATTACTACGAGCAGTACTTC | CASSQVGLEYYYEQYF
TRBJ2-1 | TRBV9 | NA | TRBD2 | TGTGCCAGCAGCGTACACCGGGGGGGCCGGAATGAGCAGTTCTTC | CASSVHRGGRNEQFF
TRBJ2-7 | TRBV7-2 | NA | TRBD2 | TGTGCCAGCAGCAGTAGCGGGAGGGCCGTCTACGAGCAGTACTTC | CASSSSGRAVYEQYF
TRBJ1-1 | TRBV6-6 | NA | NA | TGTGCCAGCAGCGGGGGGGACACTGAAGCTTTCTTT | CASSGGDTEAFF
TRBJ2-1 | TRBV27 | NA | NA | TGTGCCACAAGACAGACACTATACAATGAGCAGTTCTTC | CATRQTLYNEQFF
TRBJ2-3 | TRBV9 | NA | TRBD2 | TGTGCCAGCAGCGTACCGACCGGACTAGCGGCCACAGATACGCAGTATTTT | CASSVPTGLAATDTQYF
TRBJ1-6 | TRBV25-1 | NA | NA | TGTGCCAGCAGTGGGGTAGACGGTAATTCACCCCTCCACTTT | CASSGVDGNSPLHF
TRBJ1-1 | TRBV5-5 | once | NA | TGTGCCAGCAGCTTTTCTACTGAAGCTTTCTTT | CASSFSTEAFF
TRBJ1-2 | TRBV9 | NA | TRBD1 | TGTGCCAGCAGCGTAGCGGACAGGGTAGGTTCTGGCTACACCTTC | CASSVADRVGSGYTF
TRBJ1-1 | TRBV6-5 | few | NA | TGTGCCAGCAGTTACCCACAGGGTCGTGGAGCTTTCTTT | CASSYPQGRGAFF
TRBJ1-3 | TRBV28 | NA | NA | TGTGCCAGCAGCCCCAATCGGGGGAGAACGGCTGGAAACACCATATATTTT | CASSPNRGRTAGNTIYF
TRBJ2-1 | TRBV6-1 | NA | TRBD2 | TGTGCCAGCAGTGTACTTAACCGGGAGGGGCAGTTCTTC | CASSVLNREGQFF
TRBJ2-2 | TRBV6-1 | NA | TRBD1 | TGTGCCAGCAGTGACATGACAGGGGCCGGGGAGCTGTTTTTT | CASSDMTGAGELFF
TRBJ1-1 | TRBV28 | NA | NA | TGTGCCAGCAGTTTTTCCACTGAAGCTTTCTTT | CASSFSTEAFF
TRBJ1-5 | TRBV30 | NA | NA | TGTGCCTGGAGGACACCGGGCAGAAGCAATCAGCCCCAGCATTTT | CAWRTPGRSNQPQHF
TRBJ2-1 | TRBV19 | NA | NA | TGTGCCAGTACTGTGACAGTAGGGGGGTACAATGAGCAGTTCTTC | CASTVTVGGYNEQFF
TRBJ2-3 | TRBV2 | NA | NA | TGTGCCAGCAGTGAAGAGGGCGTATTTAGCACAGATACGCAGTATTTT | CASSEEGVFSTDTQYF
TRBJ2-5 | TRBV7-9 | NA | NA | TGTGCCAGCAGCTTCAATCCCTCGGAGACCCAGTACTTC | CASSFNPSETQYF
TRBJ2-3 | TRBV19 | NA | NA | TGTGCCAGTAGCGCGGGGTCGGCGGATACGCAGTATTTT | CASSAGSADTQYF
TRBJ2-1 | TRBV5-1 | NA | TRBD2 | TGCGCCAGCAGCCCAGGCACGGGGGGGAATGAGCAGTTCTTC | CASSPGTGGNEQFF
TRBJ2-7 | TRBV4-3 | NA | NA | TGCGCCAGCAGCCAAGATAATTTGGGGCACACGGGGGAGCAGTACTTC | CASSQDNLGHTGEQYF
TRBJ1-5 | TRBV4-1 | NA | NA | TGCGCCAGCAGCCAAGGACCCCATTTTCAGCCCCAGCATTTT | CASSQGPHFQPQHF
TRBJ1-1 | TRBV6-1 | NA | NA | TGTGCCAGCAGTCCGTCGGGGGGGCTCACTGAAGCTTTCTTT | CASSPSGGLTEAFF
TRBJ2-7 | TRBV6-5 | NA | NA | TGTGCCAGCAGTTTAGGGGGGGGCAAGTACTACGAGCAGTACTTC | CASSLGGGKYYEQYF
TRBJ1-2 | TRBV7-3 | NA | TRBD1 | TGTGCCAGCAGCTTGACAGGGCTAGAGAACTATGGCTACACCTTC | CASSLTGLENYGYTF
TRBJ1-5 | TRBV2 | NA | NA | TGTGCCAGCGGTTTCAATCAGCCCCAGCATTTT | CASGFNQPQHF